This T cell receptor beta chain came from a study of shared clonotypes between healthy human individuals (dated by TCRdb to the early 2020s). A note on the overall study: The cohort comprised a couple of women and a few men aged 18 to 49 years. For each donor, three plates each were used for CD4 naive and CD4 memory, two plates were used for CD8 naive, and one plate was used for CD8 memory. To estimate repertoire size and how much clonotype sharing occurs between individuals, the study deeply sequenced the blood TCR repertoires of about five healthy adults. Per donor, leukapheresis produced somewhere between about 0.94 and 9 billion PBMCs. Different laboratories and diverse techniques were used to prepare libraries and sequence TCR repertoires, to increase sequencing depth and limit assay-specific biases.

With regard to this clone: There is no known antigen for this receptor. No much larger clone exists at a distance of one base, and base qualities are not known.

Including the terminal cysteine and phenylalanine, the CDR3 comprises 14 residues. CDR3 DNA is the only sequence kept; it has 42 bases, read in frame from the first base. After removal of 1 base from V and 2 bases from J, the junction retains 1 base not matched to a gene. CDR1 and CDR2 are drawn from the germline V gene: SGDLS, YYNGEE. Study-level results and caveats: Sharing across a few donors was observed for around 5% of naive CD4, less than 4% of naive CD8, 2% to 2.5% of memory CD4, and less than 0.45% of memory CD8 clonotypes. Sampling was restricted to blood, and TCR repertoires in tissue are likely to differ from TCR repertoires in blood. Because the study included only a small number of donors, the genetic and exposure-history diversity represented was limited. Rarefaction of sorted-subset datasets indicated incomplete sequencing despite the large sequencing depth. Compared with non-shared clonotypes, the clonotypes found in all four sorted-subset donors had higher generation probabilities. Estimated clonotype richness was generally larger for naive than for memory subsets. Pairwise subsampling led to the expectation that sequencing depth would affect the degree of clonotype sharing among donors.

Using the deep immunoSEQ assay, TCR CDR3 regions were amplified from genomic DNA by multiplex PCR. For each cell subset, the extracted genomic DNA was distributed evenly across all wells of several immunoSEQ 96-well plates, and each plate served as one replicate. Each replicate PCR for sorted subsets received around 200 ng genomic DNA, equal to tens of thousands of T cell genomes. Purified libraries were measured with a Qubit 3.0 fluorometer, size-checked on a Bioanalyzer 2100, and measured again with the KAPA Library Quantification kit. A separate single-read 150-cycle Illumina NextSeq 550 flow cell was used to sequence each immunoSEQ 96-well plate. In the original analysis: The immunoSEQ output contained only junctional sequences without quality scores, so filtering could not match that applied to full-length reads. Sequences were annotated with PyIR, a Python wrapper for IgBLAST v1.9, and V/J genes and CDR3 were assigned using IMGT germline references. Reads were filtered out if the reads had weak V/J assignments (E-value above 1e-6), no CDR3, stop codons, out-of-frame junctions, or ambiguous translated residues. V3J clonotypes were defined as sequences sharing an identical inferred V gene, J gene, and CDR3 amino acid sequence. Percentage overlap between repertoires was calculated by dividing the number of shared unique clonotypes by the size of the smaller repertoire. Three approaches were used to assess repertoire richness: RTK rarefaction, the Chao1 estimator, and Recon v2.1 estimates of unobserved clonotypes. Generation probabilities were computed with OLGA for all TCRbeta clonotypes obtained by the gDNA method from several donors. TCRdb retrieved this table from immuneACCESS and kept in-frame rearrangements only. Not all clones are present; in checked studies, unresolved V genes account for under half, and no reason is known for the remainder. V and J calls and clone size are given by that table; D and trimming were obtained from the DNA. In all, the sample holds more than 900,000 clones, and 70% to 80% of those were seen once. Together, the top ten hold roughly 0.57% of the sample.

Donors were healthy HIV-negative adults with no recently reported acute infections or vaccinations. Every donor was a Caucasian adult residing in Nashville, Tennessee, USA. CD4+ T cells were enriched through magnetic negative selection, after which naive cells were positively selected on CD45RA and the remaining negative fraction served as the memory subset. Blood was collected by leukapheresis, and PBMCs were isolated by Ficoll-Histopaque density gradient centrifugation and then cryopreserved in liquid nitrogen vapor phase. Purity and quantity of every magnetically sorted T cell population were checked by analytical flow cytometry. From each sorted fraction, genomic DNA was isolated and quantified by UV absorbance on a Nanodrop 2000c.

The material sequenced was memory CD4+ T cells from PBMCs. The cell subset or site label for this specimen denotes: CD45RA-negative fraction. This TCR came from a man younger than 35 in good health. Some clones in this sample may be carry-over from other donors' samples. This receptor chain uses TRBV9 and TRBJ2-7; 9 nucleotides in the junction match TRBD2. The nucleotide sequence reads as follows: TGTGCCAGCAGCGTAAGCGGGAGGACCTACGAGCAGTACTTC. Its product reads: CASSVSGRTYEQYF.